This T cell receptor (beta chain) was documented in a study of blood T cell repertoires in COVID-19. Study summary: The samples span acute and convalescent COVID-19 from the United States, Italy and Spain. PBMCs, B-cell-depleted T cells, or T cells provided the cDNA or gDNA that made up the material.

The CDR3 runs to 12 residues. The V end was cut by 7 bases, the J end by 3 bases, with 10 bases between. Germline loops: CDR1 MNHEY, CDR2 SMNVEV (reference sequence). This clone was seen a handful of times. In the original workflow: Cell counts per sample came from amplifying reference gene primers. Method: immunoSEQ multiplex PCR; TCRdb's copy keeps in-frame clones and lacks some. From that table come the V and J calls and clone size; the DNA was used to work out D and trimming. The sample has about 86,000 clones, around 82% seen once; the top ten hold approximately 1.2%. The chain couples TRBV27 to TRBJ2-7, with a possible D match to TRBD1 (5 bases). The receptor comes from a woman aged 80 or over with acute or convalescent COVID-19. The sample comprised peripheral blood. The CDR3: CASKGIGYEQYF. The CDR3 coding sequence is TGTGCCAGCAAGGGGATCGGCTACGAGCAGTACTTC.